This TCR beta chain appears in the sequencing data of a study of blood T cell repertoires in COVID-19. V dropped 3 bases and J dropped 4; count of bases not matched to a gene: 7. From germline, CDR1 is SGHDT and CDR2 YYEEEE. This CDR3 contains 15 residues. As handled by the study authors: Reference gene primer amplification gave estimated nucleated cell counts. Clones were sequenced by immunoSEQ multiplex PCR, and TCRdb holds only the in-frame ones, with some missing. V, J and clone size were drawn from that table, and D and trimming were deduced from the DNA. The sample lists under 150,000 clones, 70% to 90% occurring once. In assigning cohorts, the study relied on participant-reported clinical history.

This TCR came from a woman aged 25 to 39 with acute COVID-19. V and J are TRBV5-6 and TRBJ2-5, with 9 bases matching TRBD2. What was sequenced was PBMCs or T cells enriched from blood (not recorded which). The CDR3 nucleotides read TGTGCCAGCAGCTCAGCGGGAGGTAATTTAGAGACCCAGTACTTC. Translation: CASSSAGGNLETQYF.